The T cell receptor beta chain under discussion was sequenced for a study of siplizumab effects on memory and regulatory T cells. Study-wide points: In siplizumab conditions, mappable alloreactive CD4+ clones averaged 68.8% Treg-derived, against approximately 27% in controls. Naive-or-memory phenotypes were unassignable for roughly 75-95% of proliferating CD4+ or CD8+ clones.

Note on this clone: Its antigen is still unknown.

V shed 5 bases, J shed 5 bases, and the junction held 4 bases outside the gene matches. CDR3 size: 14 residues. From germline, CDR1 is LNHDA and CDR2 SQIVND (reference sequence). Some clones are missing from TCRdb's copy, which holds only in-frame ones; the method was immunoSEQ multiplex PCR. The sample carries roughly 100,000 clones, nearly 95% recorded once. This TCR was recovered from a human donor in good health. The V and J genes are TRBV19 and TRBJ2-5; 11 bases match TRBD1. Sequences were obtained from Tregs sorted from blood. The CDR3: CASSLGTGGETQYF. The CDR3 DNA sequence: TGTGCCAGTAGTCTCGGGACAGGGGGTGAGACCCAGTACTTC.